This T cell receptor beta chain was identified during a study of blood T cell repertoires in COVID-19. In this sample, this clone turned up once. Germline CDR1 KGHSH, CDR2 LQKENI. This CDR3 region has 16 residues. Trimming shortened V by 3 bases and J by 3 bases, and 14 bases separated the two germline ends. The method was immunoSEQ multiplex PCR; TCRdb's version includes in-frame clones alone and lacks a portion of them. The sample lists approximately 80,000 clones; around four fifths were seen once. Sample: peripheral blood. This clonotype was sampled from a human donor in a cohort sampled during active COVID-19. The chain carries TRBV18 and TRBJ1-4, with D tentatively TRBD1 (6 bases). The CDR3 nucleotides read TGTGCCAGCTCACCTTCCACAGGGCGAGCTAATGAAAAACTGTTTTTT. As protein: CASSPSTGRANEKLFF.